This paragraph covers one T cell receptor (beta chain) sequence. Its target is unknown. Method: immunoSEQ multiplex PCR; TCRdb's copy keeps in-frame clones and lacks some. The sample yields around 130,000 clones, 85% seen once. This CDR3 has 14 amino acids. V was shortened by 0 bases and J by 9 bases, with 13 bases between the two germline ends. Germline CDR1 is LNHNV and CDR2 is YYDKDF (reference sequence). The donors were part of the validation cohort of 95 to 150 subjects. That cohort was separate from the first cohort, which comprised roughly 670 subjects. This record belongs to a study of cytomegalovirus exposure and HLA in healthy donors. General study points: Confirmation in vitro established that a few CMV-associated chains were specific for CMV antigens. The dataset shows that most TCR sequences were rare, while some public TCRs occurred in many donors.

This receptor was taken from a woman in her thirties in good health and CMV-seronegative. Sequencing was done on a sample of PBMCs. The V and J genes are TRBV15 and TRBJ2-3, with D perhaps matching TRBD1 (6 bases). This CDR3 is CATSRDFAGVTQYF. The CDR3 DNA follows: TGTGCCACCAGCAGAGATTTTGCAGGGGTGACGCAGTATTTT.